The present T cell receptor beta chain was sequenced within a study of tumor-infiltrating lymphocytes in primary liver carcinoma. Turning to this clonotype: As yet, its antigen is unknown. At one boundary the junction diverges from the germline segment, which might be a read error.

Overall study findings and caveats: Because the samples were bulk unsorted, the study did not compare CD4+ and CD8+ repertoires.

Unsorted whole blood yielded the blood RNA, and germline DNA was also extracted. Reverse transcription of approximately 500 ng total RNA with a constant-region primer produced TCR beta cDNA. Researchers made the TCR beta libraries by running three nested multiplex PCR rounds with slightly modified ARM-PCR. Two initial PCR rounds of around 10 cycles each paired TRBV1-TRBV30 forward primers with a C-beta reverse primer. TCRdb re-analysed the multiplex PCR reads in MiXCR, keeping a single row per CDR3 protein. The table has just over 300,000 distinct CDR3 sequences, 50% to 75% seen once; the top ten hold over 15%. The CDR3 runs to 14 residues. CDR1 and CDR2 from the germline V gene are LGHNA and YNFKEQ.

This clonotype was obtained from a young woman with primary liver carcinoma and hepatitis B virus infection. The chain carries TRBV4-2 and TRBJ2-3; D gene ambiguous. The sequenced sample consisted of peripheral blood. As DNA, the CDR3 is TGTGCCATCAGCCAAGGGTTCCATCAAGATACGCAGTATTTT. Translation: CAISQGFHQDTQYF.